One and the same sample provided the 5 T cell receptor beta chains below, sequenced in a study of cytomegalovirus exposure and HLA in healthy donors. PCR employed 60 Vbeta and 13 Jbeta primers. The repertoire was sequenced with immunoSEQ multiplex PCR; TCRdb's copy has only in-frame clones and lacks some. Seen here are some 140,000 clones, over 60% observed once, and the top ten hold roughly 1.2%. The sequenced material came from PBMCs. These receptors originate from a male donor in good health and CMV-seropositive.

V gene TRBV7-4 combines with J gene TRBJ1-6, with 7 positions matching TRBD1. Losses at the gene ends were 6 bases for V and 6 bases for J; bases not matched to a gene: 8. The CDR3 covers 15 residues. The germline gives CDR1 SGHVT, CDR2 SQSDAQ. CDR3 sequence: CASRSSGTANSPLHF. The CDR3 coding sequence is TGTGCCAGCAGATCTTCGGGGACAGCTAATTCACCCCTCCACTTT.

This chain connects TRBV27 to TRBJ2-4, with 7 positions matching TRBD1. This CDR3 region has 15 residues. The germline V gene encodes CDR1 MNHEY and CDR2 SMNVEV (reference sequence). V was pared by 5 bases and J by 6 bases, with 10 bases of the junction left unmatched. CDR3 in amino acids: CASSVLTGAVNIQYF. The CDR3 DNA sequence: TGTGCCAGCAGTGTCCTCACAGGGGCCGTAAACATTCAGTACTTC.

The chain combines TRBV4-2 with TRBJ2-2, with TRBD2 matching over 8 bases. The CDR3 has 16 residues. J lost 4 bases, V lost 0 bases, and 4 bases had no gene match. The germline CDR1 and CDR2 sequences are LGHNA and YNFKEQ. CDR3 sequence: CASSQEPRGGTGELFF. The CDR3 DNA reads TGTGCCAGCAGCCAAGAACCTCGGGGGGGCACCGGGGAGCTGTTTTTT.

As to this clone: The sample carries other DNA sequences with the same CDR3. CDR3 nucleotide sequence: TGTGCCAGCAGTTACGGGGGGGAGCTGAACACTGAAGCTTTCTTT. Amino acids: CASSYGGELNTEAFF. This sequence joins TRBV6-6 and TRBJ1-1; the D gene is possibly TRBD1 (5 bases). V was shortened by 2 bases and J by 0 bases, with 10 bases between the two germline ends. Germline loops: CDR1 MNHNY, CDR2 SVGAGI (reference sequence). This CDR3 spans 15 amino acids.

The genes are TRBV9 and TRBJ2-7, with 8 bases aligning to TRBD1. Germline trimming cut 7 bases from V and 5 bases from J; bases unmatched to any gene: 14. Germline-derived CDR1 and CDR2 are SGDLS and YYNGEE. CDR3 length: 15 residues. Here the CDR3 DNA reads TGTGCCAGCTCCTCTCCCCGGACAGGGTCCCACGAGCAGTACTTC. Protein sequence: CASSSPRTGSHEQYF.